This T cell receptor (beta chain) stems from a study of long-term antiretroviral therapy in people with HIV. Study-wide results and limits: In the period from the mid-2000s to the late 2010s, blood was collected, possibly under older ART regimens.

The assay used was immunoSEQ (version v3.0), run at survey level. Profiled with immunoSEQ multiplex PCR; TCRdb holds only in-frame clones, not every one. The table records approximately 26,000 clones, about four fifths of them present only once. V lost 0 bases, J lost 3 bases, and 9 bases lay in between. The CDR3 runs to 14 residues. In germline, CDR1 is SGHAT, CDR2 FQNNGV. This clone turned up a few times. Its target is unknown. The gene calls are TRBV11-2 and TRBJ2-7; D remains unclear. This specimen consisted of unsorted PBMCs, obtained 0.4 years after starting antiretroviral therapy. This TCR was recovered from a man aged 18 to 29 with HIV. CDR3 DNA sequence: TGTGCCAGCAGCTTAGATAAGTTTGTCTACGAGCAGTACTTC. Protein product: CASSLDKFVYEQYF.